These T cell receptor beta chains were read from a single sample in a study of blood T cells in healthy people across ages. TCRdb processed the 5' RACE reads anew with MiXCR; each CDR3 protein has one entry. The table includes more than 1,400,000 distinct CDR3 sequences, around two fifths detected once. Sequencing used blood. These receptors were taken from a woman aged 18-30 years in good health. CDR3s include the opening cysteine and the closing phenylalanine or tryptophan. The order of the fields is clone size, V gene, D gene, J gene, CDR3 DNA, CDR3 protein. D genes are given only for firm matches. Clone size is given for some rows only: seen once, a few or many times, or a class if the clone is expanded.

NA	TRBV20-1	NA	TRBJ1-1	TGCAGTGCTCTCGAGGCTAAGAAGGGGAACACTGAAGCTTTCTTT	CSALEAKKGNTEAFF
few	TRBV3-1	TRBD2	TRBJ2-3	TGTGCCAGCAGCCTCCGCGGGACTACCACCCATACGCAGTATTTT	CASSLRGTTTHTQYF
few	TRBV28	NA	TRBJ2-4	TGTGCCAGCCGTACGGAGAGGGAGCAGTACTTC	CASRTEREQYF
NA	TRBV10-3	TRBD2	TRBJ2-3	TGTGCCATCATGGACGGGGGGGCGACAGATACGCAGTATTTT	CAIMDGGATDTQYF
NA	TRBV20-1	NA	TRBJ2-7	TGCAGTGCTAGAGGAGGAGGCGAATACGAGCAGTACTTC	CSARGGGEYEQYF
NA	TRBV2	TRBD2	TRBJ2-5	TGTGCCAGCGCCCTGGCTAGCGGGAGCGGGGAGACCCAGTACTTC	CASALASGSGETQYF
few	TRBV21-1	NA	TRBJ2-3	TGTGCCAGCAGCAAAGTTGGGGAAATCAACACAGATACGCAGTATTTT	CASSKVGEINTDTQYF
NA	TRBV5-1	NA	TRBJ1-1	TGCGCCAGCAGCTTGGCCGCCCAAGTCGATACAGCTTTCTTT	CASSLAAQVDTAFF
many	TRBV20-1	NA	TRBJ2-1	TGCAGTGCTACCATCGGGCCCCGAAGGCCCTACAATGAGCAGTTCTTC	CSATIGPRRPYNEQFF
many	TRBV3-1	NA	TRBJ2-7	TGTGCCAGCAGCCAGACTACCTACGAGCAGTACTTC	CASSQTTYEQYF
NA	TRBV7-3	TRBD1	TRBJ1-1	TGTGCCAGCAGCCGACAGGGGCAAACTATGAACACTGAAGCTTTCTTT	CASSRQGQTMNTEAFF
NA	TRBV4-1	NA	TRBJ2-3	TGCGCCAGCAGCCGGGCCGAGGGAACAGATACGCAGTATTTT	CASSRAEGTDTQYF
NA	TRBV18	NA	TRBJ1-2	TGTGCCAGCTCACCATTCGAGGGGATGGGACCCAACTATGGCTACACCTTC	CASSPFEGMGPNYGYTF
few	TRBV2	NA	TRBJ2-1	TGTGCCAGCAGTGATGGTAGGCAGGGTGAGCAGTTCTTC	CASSDGRQGEQFF
NA	TRBV27	NA	TRBJ2-5	TGTGCCAGCAGTAAGAGGCGTCAAGAGACCCAGTACTTC	CASSKRRQETQYF
few	TRBV6-1	NA	TRBJ1-5	TGTGCCAGCAGTGAAAACAGGGTGCAGCCCCAGCATTTT	CASSENRVQPQHF
NA	TRBV6-1	NA	TRBJ2-4	TGTGCCAGCAGTGAAGGTGACTGGGGGCTTTCAGTCTACGGGGAGCAGTACTTC	CASSEGDWGLSVYGEQYF
few	TRBV20-1	NA	TRBJ1-2	TGCAGTGCTAGAGGAACAGGGTTTTGGGGCTACACCTTC	CSARGTGFWGYTF
few	TRBV6-6	TRBD1	TRBJ1-6	TGTGCCAGCAGTTACTCCGTAGGGACAGTTGATTCACCCCTCCACTTT	CASSYSVGTVDSPLHF
NA	TRBV6-5	NA	TRBJ2-3	TGTGCCAGCAGGACTACCAACACAGATACGCAGTATTTT	CASRTTNTDTQYF
NA	TRBV7-6	TRBD2	TRBJ2-1	TGTGCCAGCAGCCCTTCGATAGCGGGACCCTACAATGAGCAGTTCTTC	CASSPSIAGPYNEQFF
NA	TRBV10-3	NA	TRBJ2-2	TGTGCCGCGGAAAATGGGAACACCGGGGAGCTGTTTTTT	CAAENGNTGELFF
NA	TRBV3-1	NA	TRBJ2-2	TGTGCCAGCGCCAAAGCGGCCCCGAACACCGGGGAGCTGTTTTTT	CASAKAAPNTGELFF
few	TRBV7-7	NA	TRBJ2-7	TGTGCCAGCAGCTTAGCGGACCAGCCCTCCTCCGAGCAGTACTTC	CASSLADQPSSEQYF
NA	TRBV20-1	NA	TRBJ1-1	TGCAGTGGCAACGAACCCCTGAACACTGAAGCTTTCTTT	CSGNEPLNTEAFF
NA	TRBV2	TRBD1	TRBJ2-5	TGTGCCAGCAGGGATACAGGGGTTCAGACCCAGTACTTC	CASRDTGVQTQYF
NA	TRBV18	TRBD1	TRBJ1-6	TGTGCCAGCTCACCAGCATCCCAGGGGGTCGTACGTAATTCACCCCTCCACTTT	CASSPASQGVVRNSPLHF
few	TRBV7-8	NA	TRBJ1-6	TGTGCCAGCAGTGAGCCAGGGGCTAATTCACCCCTCCACTTT	CASSEPGANSPLHF
NA	TRBV4-1	TRBD2	TRBJ2-1	TGCGCCAGCAGCCAACCTATCCCTTTACTAGCGGGAGGTCAAGTCTCCTACAATGAGCAGTTCTTC	CASSQPIPLLAGGQVSYNEQFF
NA	TRBV10-3	NA	TRBJ1-2	TGTGTTGCGGGGGGCGCGGGCTATGGCTACACCTTC	CVAGGAGYGYTF
NA	TRBV2	NA	TRBJ2-1	TGTGCCAGCAGTGAAGAGACCGGGTCCTACAATGGGCAGTTCTTC	CASSEETGSYNGQFF
NA	TRBV28	NA	TRBJ1-2	TGTGCCAGCAGTTCGGACGGGGGCTACACCTTC	CASSSDGGYTF
NA	TRBV29-1	NA	TRBJ1-2	TGCAGCGTTGCCGCTATGTTTGGGTCTAGGCGCTACACCTTC	CSVAAMFGSRRYTF
NA	TRBV7-8	NA	TRBJ2-1	TGTGCCAGCAGCTTATTAGCATCGGGGAAGTCCAATGAGCAGTTCTTC	CASSLLASGKSNEQFF
NA	TRBV14	TRBD2	TRBJ2-7	TGTGCCAGCAGCCAAGATCAGCGGGGGCAACGCCTCGAGCAGTACTTC	CASSQDQRGQRLEQYF
NA	TRBV3-1	TRBD2	TRBJ2-7	TGTGCCAGCAGCCAAGACCTAGCGGGTGGTCGAGAGCAGTACTTC	CASSQDLAGGREQYF
NA	TRBV6-5	TRBD1	TRBJ1-2	TGTGCCAGCAAGGTGGGACAGTTTAACTATGGCTACACCTTC	CASKVGQFNYGYTF
NA	TRBV29-1	NA	TRBJ1-6	TGCAGCGCCCGGGACACCAATTCACCCCTCCACTTT	CSARDTNSPLHF
NA	TRBV19	TRBD1	TRBJ2-1	TGTGCCAGTAGTCCGGACAGGGGGTGGGTCAATGAGCAGTTCTTC	CASSPDRGWVNEQFF
NA	TRBV20-1	TRBD1	TRBJ1-1	TGCAGGGGGGCAGGGGGGAACACTGAAGCTTTCTTT	CRGAGGNTEAFF
NA	TRBV27	TRBD2	TRBJ2-4	TGTGCCAGCAGTCGTCGACTAGCGGGAGAGAACCACGGGCAGTACTTC	CASSRRLAGENHGQYF
NA	TRBV25-1	TRBD1	TRBJ1-5	TGTGCCAGCAGGGGACAGGGTTTAAGCAATCAGCCCCAGCATTTT	CASRGQGLSNQPQHF
few	TRBV27	NA	TRBJ2-3	TGTGCCAGCAGCCAACAGGGCGTTGAGTATTTT	CASSQQGVEYF
NA	TRBV6-5	TRBD1	TRBJ1-1	TGTGCCAGCAGAAACAGGGGTTCTGAAGCTTTCTTT	CASRNRGSEAFF
NA	TRBV20-1	TRBD1	TRBJ1-6	TGCAGTGCTAGAGCAGACGGACAGGGGGCCAATTCACCCCTCCACTTT	CSARADGQGANSPLHF